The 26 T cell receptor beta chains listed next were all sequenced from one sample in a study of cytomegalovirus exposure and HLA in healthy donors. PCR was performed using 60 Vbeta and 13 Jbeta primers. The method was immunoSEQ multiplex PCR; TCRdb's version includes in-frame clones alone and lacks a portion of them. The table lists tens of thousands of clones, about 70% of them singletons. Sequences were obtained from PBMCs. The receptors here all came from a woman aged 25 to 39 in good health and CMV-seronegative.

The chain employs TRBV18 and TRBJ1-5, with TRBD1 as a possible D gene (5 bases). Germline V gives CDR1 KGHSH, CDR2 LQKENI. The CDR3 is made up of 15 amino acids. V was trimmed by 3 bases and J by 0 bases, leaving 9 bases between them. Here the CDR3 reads CASSPEGASNQPQHF. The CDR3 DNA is TGTGCCAGCTCACCGGAAGGGGCTAGCAATCAGCCCCAGCATTTT.

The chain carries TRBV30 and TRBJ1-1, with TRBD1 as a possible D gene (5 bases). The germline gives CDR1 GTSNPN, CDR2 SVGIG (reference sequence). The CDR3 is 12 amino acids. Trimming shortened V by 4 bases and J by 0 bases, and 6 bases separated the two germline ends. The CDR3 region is CAWTRVNTEAFF. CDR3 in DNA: TGTGCCTGGACCAGGGTGAACACTGAAGCTTTCTTT. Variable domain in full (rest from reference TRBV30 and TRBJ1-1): SQTIHQWPATLVQPVGSPLSLECTVEGTSNPNLYWYRQAAGRGLQLLFYSVGIGQISSEVPQNLSASRPQDRQFILSSKKLLLSDSGFYLCAWTRVNTEAFFGQGTRLTVV.

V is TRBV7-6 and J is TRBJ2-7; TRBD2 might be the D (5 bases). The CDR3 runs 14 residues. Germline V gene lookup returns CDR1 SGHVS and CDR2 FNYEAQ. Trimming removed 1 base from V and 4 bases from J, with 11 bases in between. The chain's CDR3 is CASSLDTGIYEQYF. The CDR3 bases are TGTGCCAGCAGCTTAGACACGGGGATTTACGAGCAGTACTTC.

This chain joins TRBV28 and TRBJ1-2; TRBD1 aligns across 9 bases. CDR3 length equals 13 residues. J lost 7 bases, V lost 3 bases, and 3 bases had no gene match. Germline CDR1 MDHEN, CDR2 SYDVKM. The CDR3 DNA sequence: TGTGCCAGCAGTTTCGGGACAGGGCCTGGCTACACCTTC. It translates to CASSFGTGPGYTF.

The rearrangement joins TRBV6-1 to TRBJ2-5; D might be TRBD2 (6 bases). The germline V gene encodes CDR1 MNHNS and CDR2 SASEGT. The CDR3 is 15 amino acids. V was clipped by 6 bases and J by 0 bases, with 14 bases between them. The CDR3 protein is CASRSGTAYQETQYF. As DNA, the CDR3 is TGTGCCAGCAGATCCGGGACTGCGTACCAAGAGACCCAGTACTTC.

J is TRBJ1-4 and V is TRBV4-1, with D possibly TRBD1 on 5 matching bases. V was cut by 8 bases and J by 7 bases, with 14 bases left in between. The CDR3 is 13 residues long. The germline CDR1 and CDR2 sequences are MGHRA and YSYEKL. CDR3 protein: CASAQVQGEKLFF. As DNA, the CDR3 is TGCGCCAGCGCTCAGGTTCAGGGTGAAAAACTGTTTTTT.

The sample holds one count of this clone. As DNA, the CDR3 is TGTGCCAGCATCCAGGCCCGGACAGAGTACCAAGAGACCCAGTACTTC. It is translated as CASIQARTEYQETQYF. This sequence joins TRBV7-9 and TRBJ2-5; D is perhaps TRBD1 (6 bases). Trimming removed 7 bases at V and 0 bases at J, with 18 bases between. Germline lookup yields CDR1 SEHNR and CDR2 FQNEAQ (reference sequence). The CDR3 is 16 residues long.

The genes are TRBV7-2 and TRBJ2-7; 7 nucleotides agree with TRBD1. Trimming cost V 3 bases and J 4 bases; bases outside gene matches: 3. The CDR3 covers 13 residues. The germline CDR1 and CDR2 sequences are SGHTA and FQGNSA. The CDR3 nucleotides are TGTGCCAGCAGCTTCGGCAGGGGGTACGAGCAGTACTTC. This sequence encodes CASSFGRGYEQYF.

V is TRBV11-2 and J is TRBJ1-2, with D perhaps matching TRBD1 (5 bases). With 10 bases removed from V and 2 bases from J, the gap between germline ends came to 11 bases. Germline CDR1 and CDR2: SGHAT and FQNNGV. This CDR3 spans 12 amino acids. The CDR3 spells CATQAKNYGYTF. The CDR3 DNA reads TGTGCCACACAGGCGAAAAACTATGGCTACACCTTC.

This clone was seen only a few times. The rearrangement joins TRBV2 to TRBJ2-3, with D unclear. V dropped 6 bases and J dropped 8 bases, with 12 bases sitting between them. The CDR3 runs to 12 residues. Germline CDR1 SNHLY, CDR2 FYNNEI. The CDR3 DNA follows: TGTGCCAGCAGGGTAATCACGGGTACGCAGTATTTT. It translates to CASRVITGTQYF.

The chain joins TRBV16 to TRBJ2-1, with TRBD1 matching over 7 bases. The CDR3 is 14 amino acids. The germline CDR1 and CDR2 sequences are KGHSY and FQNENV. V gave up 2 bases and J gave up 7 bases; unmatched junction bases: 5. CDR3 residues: CASSQRQGRNEQFF. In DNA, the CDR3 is TGTGCCAGCAGCCAAAGACAGGGTCGGAATGAGCAGTTCTTC. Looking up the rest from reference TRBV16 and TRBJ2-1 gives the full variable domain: GEEVAQTPKHLVRGEGQKAKLYCAPIKGHSYVFWYQQVLKNEFKFLISFQNENVFDETGMPKERFSAKCLPNSPCSLEIQATKLEDSAVYFCASSQRQGRNEQFFGPGTRLTVL.

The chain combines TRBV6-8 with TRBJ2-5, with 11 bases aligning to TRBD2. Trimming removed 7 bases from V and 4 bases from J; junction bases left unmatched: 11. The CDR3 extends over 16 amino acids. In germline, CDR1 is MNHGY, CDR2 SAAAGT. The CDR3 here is CASILAGALLRETQYF. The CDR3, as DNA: TGTGCCAGCATACTAGCGGGGGCCCTACTAAGAGAGACCCAGTACTTC.

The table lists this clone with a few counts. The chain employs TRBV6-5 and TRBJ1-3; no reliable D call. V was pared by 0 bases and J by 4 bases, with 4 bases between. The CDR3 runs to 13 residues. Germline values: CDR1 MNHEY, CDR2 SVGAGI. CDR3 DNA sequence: TGTGCCAGCAGTTACTCGCGGGGAAACACCATATATTTT. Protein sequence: CASSYSRGNTIYF.

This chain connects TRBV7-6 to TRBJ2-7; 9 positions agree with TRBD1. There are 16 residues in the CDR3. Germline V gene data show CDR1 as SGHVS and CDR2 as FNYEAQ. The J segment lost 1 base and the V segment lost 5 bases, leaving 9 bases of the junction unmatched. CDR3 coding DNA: TGTGCCAGCAGCCCCCGTCGGACAGGGGCGTCCTACGAGCAGTACTTC. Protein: CASSPRRTGASYEQYF.

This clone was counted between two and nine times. CDR3 sequence reads: CASSIQAGSYEQYF. In DNA, the CDR3 is TGTGCCAGTAGTATACAGGCAGGGTCCTACGAGCAGTACTTC. This rearrangement joins TRBV19 to TRBJ2-7; TRBD1 might be the D (5 bases). This CDR3 contains 14 residues. The V and J ends lost 2 bases and 1 base respectively, with 9 bases between them. The germline V gene has CDR1 LNHDA and CDR2 SQIVND (reference sequence).

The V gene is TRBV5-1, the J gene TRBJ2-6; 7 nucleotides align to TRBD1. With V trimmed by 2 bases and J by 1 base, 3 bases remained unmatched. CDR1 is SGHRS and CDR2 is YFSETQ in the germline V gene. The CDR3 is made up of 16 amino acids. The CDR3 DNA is TGCGCCAGCAGCTTAGCACAGGGGTCTGGGGCCAACGTCCTGACTTTC. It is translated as CASSLAQGSGANVLTF.

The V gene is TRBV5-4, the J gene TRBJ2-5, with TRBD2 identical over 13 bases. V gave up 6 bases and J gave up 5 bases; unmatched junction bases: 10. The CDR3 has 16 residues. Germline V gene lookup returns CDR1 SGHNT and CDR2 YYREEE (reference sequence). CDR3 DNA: TGTGCCAGCACCCAACCTACTAGCGGGGGGGCTGAGACCCAGTACTTC. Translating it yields CASTQPTSGGAETQYF.

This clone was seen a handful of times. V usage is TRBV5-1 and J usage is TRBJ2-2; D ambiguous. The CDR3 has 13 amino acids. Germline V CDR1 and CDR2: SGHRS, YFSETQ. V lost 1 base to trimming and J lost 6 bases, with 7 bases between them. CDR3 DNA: TGCGCCAGCAGCTTGCTGGAGCCCGGGGAGCTGTTTTTT. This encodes CASSLLEPGELFF.

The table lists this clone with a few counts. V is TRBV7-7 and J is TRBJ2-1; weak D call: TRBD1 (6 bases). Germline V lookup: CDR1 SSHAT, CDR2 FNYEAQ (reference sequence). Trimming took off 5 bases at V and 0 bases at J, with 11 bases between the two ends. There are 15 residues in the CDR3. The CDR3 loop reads CASSLRQDSYNEQFF. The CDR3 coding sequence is TGTGCCAGCAGCCTGAGACAGGACTCCTACAATGAGCAGTTCTTC.

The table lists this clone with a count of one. CDR3 in DNA: TGTGCCAGCAGCCCCGTTGCGACTAGGCTTGGGGAGCAGTTCTTC. This codes for CASSPVATRLGEQFF. The chain recombines TRBV7-3 with TRBJ2-1, with D possibly matching TRBD2 (6 bases). V lost 5 bases and J lost 10, with 21 bases in between. This CDR3 spans 15 amino acids. The germline gives CDR1 SGHTA, CDR2 FQGTGA.

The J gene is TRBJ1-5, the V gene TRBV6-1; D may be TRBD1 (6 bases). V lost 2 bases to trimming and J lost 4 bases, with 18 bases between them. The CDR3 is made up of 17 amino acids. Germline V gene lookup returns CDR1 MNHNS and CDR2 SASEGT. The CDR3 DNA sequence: TGTGCCAGCAGTGAATTGAGAGGGGGTTTCCTTAATCAGCCCCAGCATTTT. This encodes CASSELRGGFLNQPQHF.

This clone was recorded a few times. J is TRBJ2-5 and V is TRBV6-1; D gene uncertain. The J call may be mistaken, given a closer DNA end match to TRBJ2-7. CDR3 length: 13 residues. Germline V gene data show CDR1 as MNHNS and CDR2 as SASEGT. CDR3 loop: CASSPPLAYEQYF. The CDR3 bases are TGTGCCAGCAGTCCCCCTTTAGCCTACGAGCAGTACTTC.

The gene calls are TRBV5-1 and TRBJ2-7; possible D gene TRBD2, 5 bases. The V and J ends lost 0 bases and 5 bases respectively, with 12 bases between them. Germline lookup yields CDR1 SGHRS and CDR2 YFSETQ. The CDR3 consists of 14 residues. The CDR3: CASSLVGTGNEQYF. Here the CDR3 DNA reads TGCGCCAGCAGCTTGGTGGGAACGGGAAACGAGCAGTACTTC.

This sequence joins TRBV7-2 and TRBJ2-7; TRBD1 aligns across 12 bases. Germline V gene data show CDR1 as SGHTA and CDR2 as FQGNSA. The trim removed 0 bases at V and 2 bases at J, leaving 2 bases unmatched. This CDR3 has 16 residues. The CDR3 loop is CASSLAGTGGTYEQYF. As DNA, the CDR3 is TGTGCCAGCAGCTTAGCGGGGACAGGGGGCACCTACGAGCAGTACTTC.

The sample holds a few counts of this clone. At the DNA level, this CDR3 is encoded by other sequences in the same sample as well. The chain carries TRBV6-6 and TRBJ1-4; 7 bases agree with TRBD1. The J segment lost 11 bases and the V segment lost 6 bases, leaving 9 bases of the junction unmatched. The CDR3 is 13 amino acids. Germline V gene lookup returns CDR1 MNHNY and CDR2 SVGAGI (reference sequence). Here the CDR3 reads CASSHDRVQKLFF. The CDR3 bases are TGTGCCAGCAGCCATGACAGGGTCCAGAAACTGTTTTTT.

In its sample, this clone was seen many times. DNA for the CDR3: TGTGCCAGCCGCGGGGGACACGGGACATACGAGCAGTACTTC. Translated: CASRGGHGTYEQYF. The gene calls are TRBV27 and TRBJ2-7, with D possibly matching TRBD2 (7 bases). Germline lookup yields CDR1 MNHEY and CDR2 SMNVEV (reference sequence). The CDR3 consists of 14 residues. V was pared by 8 bases and J by 4 bases, with 18 bases between.